This TCR beta chain derives from a study of T cells after posttransplantation cyclophosphamide. This clone was recorded only once. Its antigen remains unknown. Busulfan-fludarabine conditioning, marrow transplant, and cyclophosphamide on days +3 and +4 were administered. The CDR3 runs to 14 residues. The V and J ends lost 6 bases and 2 bases, in that order; junction bases with no gene match: 2. CDR1 and CDR2 (germline): MDHEN, SYDVKM. Study findings and constraints: TRB clonality was highly associated with recipient CMV seropositivity and reactivation.

Sequencing was performed with immunoSEQ multiplex PCR; in TCRdb, only in-frame clones are kept and a portion is missing. The sample has 20,000 to 25,000 clones, 85% to 90% seen once; the top ten hold 9.5% to 13%. This clonotype was obtained from a female patient aged 30-39 years who received an allogeneic stem cell transplant from an unrelated donor, was CMV-positive, and had no GVHD. Some of the T cells may derive from the graft donor. This chain joins TRBV28 and TRBJ2-7; 12 bases agree with TRBD2. The starting material was PBMCs, obtained after allogeneic stem cell transplant with posttransplant cyclophosphamide. The CDR3 sequence is CASSGTSGPYEQYF. The CDR3 DNA is TGTGCCAGCAGCGGGACTAGCGGGCCCTACGAGCAGTACTTC.